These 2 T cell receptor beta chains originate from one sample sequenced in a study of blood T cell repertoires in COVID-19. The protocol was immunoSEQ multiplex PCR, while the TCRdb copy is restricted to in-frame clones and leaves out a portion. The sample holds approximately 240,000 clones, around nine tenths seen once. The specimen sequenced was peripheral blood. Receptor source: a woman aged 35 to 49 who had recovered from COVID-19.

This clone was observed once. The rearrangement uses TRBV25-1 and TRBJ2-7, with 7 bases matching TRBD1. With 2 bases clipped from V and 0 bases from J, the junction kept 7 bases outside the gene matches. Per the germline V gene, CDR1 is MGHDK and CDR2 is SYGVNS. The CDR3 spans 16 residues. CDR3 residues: CASSELGTAVSYEQYF. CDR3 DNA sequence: TGTGCCAGCAGTGAACTAGGGACAGCCGTCTCCTACGAGCAGTACTTC.

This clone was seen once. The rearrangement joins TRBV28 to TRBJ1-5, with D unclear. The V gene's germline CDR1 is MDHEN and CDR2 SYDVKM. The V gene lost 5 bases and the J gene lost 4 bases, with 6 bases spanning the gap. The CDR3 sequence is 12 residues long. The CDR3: CASSLLNQPQHF. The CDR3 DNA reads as TGTGCCAGCAGTCTCTTAAATCAGCCCCAGCATTTT. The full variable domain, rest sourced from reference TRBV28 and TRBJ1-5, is DVKVTQSSRYLVKRTGEKVFLECVQDMDHENMFWYRQDPGLGLRLIYFSYDVKMKEKGDIPEGYSVSREKKERFSLILESASTNQTSMYLCASSLLNQPQHFGDGTRLSIL.